These 21 T cell receptor beta chains were sequenced from one sample in a study of blood T cell repertoires in COVID-19. The assay was immunoSEQ multiplex PCR, and TCRdb's table has in-frame clones only and misses some. The repertoire includes 150,000 to 200,000 clones, roughly 90% of them detected once, and about 6.6% sits in the top ten. Input material: PBMCs or T cells enriched from blood (not recorded which). The source of these receptors is a woman between 50 and 59 years old who had recovered from COVID-19.

This clone appeared a few times. V is TRBV5-4 and J is TRBJ1-2; D ambiguous. The CDR3 contains 11 residues. V was pared by 0 bases and J by 13 bases, with 10 bases between. CDR1 and CDR2 from the germline V gene are SGHNT and YYREEE (reference sequence). CDR3 DNA: TGTGCCAGCAGCTTGGGCGGGGAGGCCACCTTC. As protein: CASSLGGEATF. Drawing the rest from reference TRBV5-4 and TRBJ1-2, the complete variable domain is ETGVTQSPTHLIKTRGQQVTLRCSSQSGHNTVSWYQQALGQGPQFIFQYYREEENGRGNFPPRFSGLQFPNYSSELNVNALELDDSALYLCASSLGGEATFGSGTRLTVV.

This chain links TRBV7-2 with TRBJ2-1; 8 positions match TRBD1. Unmatched junction bases numbered 10, after V lost 6 bases and J lost 0 bases. Germline loops: CDR1 SGHTA, CDR2 FQGNSA. The CDR3 runs 17 residues. The CDR3 loop reads CASSRVGQGYSYNEQFF. In nucleotides, the CDR3 is TGTGCCAGCAGTCGAGTAGGACAGGGCTACTCCTACAATGAGCAGTTCTTC.

The chain combines TRBV5-6 with TRBJ1-2; 7 nucleotides match TRBD1. V lost 4 bases and J lost 7; bases outside the gene matches: 19. Germline V CDR1 and CDR2: SGHDT, YYEEEE. This CDR3 is built from 17 residues. The CDR3 reads CASSPRAGGLVGVGYTF. In DNA, the CDR3 is TGTGCCAGCAGCCCCAGAGCAGGGGGGCTGGTTGGGGTTGGCTACACCTTC. The variable domain in full, with the rest retrieved from reference TRBV5-6 and TRBJ1-2, is DAGVTQSPTHLIKTRGQQVTLRCSPKSGHDTVSWYQQALGQGPQFIFQYYEEEERQRGNFPDRFSGHQFPNYSSELNVNALLLGDSALYLCASSPRAGGLVGVGYTFGSGTRLTVV.

The chain has TRBV7-3 and TRBJ1-1; TRBD1 matches 7 bases. The V and J ends lost 5 bases and 0 bases, in that order; junction bases with no gene match: 9. This CDR3 is built from 16 residues. Germline CDR1 reads SGHTA; CDR2 reads FQGTGA. The CDR3 nucleotides read TGTGCCAGCAGCCCCGACAGGGTGGTGGTGAACACTGAAGCTTTCTTT. Amino acid sequence: CASSPDRVVVNTEAFF.

This chain connects TRBV10-2 to TRBJ1-4; 7 bases fit TRBD1. The CDR3 length is 13 residues. V trimming: 6 bases; J trimming: 8 bases; junction bases outside the gene matches: 6. CDR1 is WSHSY, CDR2 SAAADI, per germline. The DNA for the CDR3 is TGCGCCAGCAGCGACAGGGCACGGGAAAAACTGTTTTTT. The encoded protein is CASSDRAREKLFF.

The rearrangement uses TRBV19 and TRBJ1-2, with 7 bases lining up with TRBD1. The germline V gene encodes CDR1 LNHDA and CDR2 SQIVND (reference sequence). V lost 4 bases, J lost 4 bases, and 6 bases stayed unmatched. CDR3 length: 14 residues. CDR3 sequence reads: CASSTGTVFYGYTF. For the CDR3, the DNA is TGTGCCAGTAGTACCGGGACAGTTTTCTATGGCTACACCTTC.

V is TRBV6-5 and J is TRBJ1-3, with D possibly TRBD1 on 6 matching bases. The germline CDR1 and CDR2 sequences are MNHEY and SVGAGI. The CDR3 is 16 residues long. Trimming took 2 bases from V and 0 from J, leaving 11 bases between them. CDR3: CASSYPTGFSGNTIYF. The DNA for the CDR3 is TGTGCCAGCAGTTACCCTACAGGGTTCTCTGGAAACACCATATATTTT.

This sequence joins TRBV6-2 or TRBV6-3 and TRBJ1-2; D gene uncertain. Germline V CDR1 and CDR2: MNHEY, SVGEGT. The CDR3 has 13 residues. Trimming removed 5 bases from V and 6 bases from J, with 13 bases in between. The CDR3 loop reads CASSAEALNGYTF. The DNA for the CDR3 is TGTGCCAGCAGTGCCGAGGCGTTGAATGGCTACACCTTC.

V is TRBV19 and J is TRBJ2-5; TRBD2 is a possible D gene (6 bases). This CDR3 contains 15 residues. Germline V gene sequence: CDR1 LNHDA, CDR2 SQIVND (reference sequence). The V and J ends lost 4 bases and 5 bases respectively, with 17 bases between them. CDR3 bases: TGTGCCAGTAGTAGAGGGACTTCGAGGGGCGAGACCCAGTACTTC. Translated: CASSRGTSRGETQYF. The full variable domain, with the rest looked up from reference TRBV19 and TRBJ2-5, is DGGITQSPKYLFRKEGQNVTLSCEQNLNHDAMYWYRQDPGQGLRLIYYSQIVNDFQKGDIAEGYSVSREKKESFPLTVTSAQKNPTAFYLCASSRGTSRGETQYFGPGTRLLVL.

The chain carries TRBV7-2 and TRBJ2-5, with 7 bases identical to TRBD1. The V segment lost 5 bases and the J segment 2 bases; nucleotides outside the gene matches: 11. The CDR3 has 16 amino acids. Germline CDR1 is SGHTA and CDR2 is FQGNSA. As DNA, the CDR3 is TGTGCCAGCAGCCAGCAGGGAAACAGGGGACAAGAGACCCAGTACTTC. It yields the protein CASSQQGNRGQETQYF. Full variable domain (rest looked up from reference TRBV7-2 and TRBJ2-5): GAGVSQSPSNKVTEKGKDVELRCDPISGHTALYWYRQSLGQGLEFLIYFQGNSAPDKSGLPSDRFSAERTGGSVSTLTIQRTQQEDSAVYLCASSQQGNRGQETQYFGPGTRLLVL.

The chain carries TRBV27 and TRBJ2-7, with D unclear. Germline V gene data show CDR1 as MNHEY and CDR2 as SMNVEV (reference sequence). With 3 bases removed from V and 4 bases from J, the gap between germline ends came to 7 bases. CDR3 length equals 12 residues. The CDR3 reads CASSFYGYEQYF. As DNA, the CDR3 is TGTGCCAGCAGTTTCTACGGTTACGAGCAGTACTTC.

V usage is TRBV11-3 and J usage is TRBJ2-3; 9 nucleotides align to TRBD1. Germline-derived CDR1 and CDR2 are SGHNT and YENEEA. Trimming cost V 5 bases and J 2 bases; bases outside gene matches: 2. This CDR3 has 14 residues. This CDR3 is CASSRTGVTDTQYF. The CDR3 bases are TGTGCCAGCAGCAGGACAGGGGTCACAGATACGCAGTATTTT. The full variable domain, its missing parts supplied by reference TRBV11-3 and TRBJ2-3, is EAGVVQSPRYKIIEKKQPVAFWCNPISGHNTLYWYLQNLGQGPELLIRYENEEAVDDSQLPKDRFSAERLKGVDSTLKIQPAELGDSAVYLCASSRTGVTDTQYFGPGTRLTVL.

The J gene is TRBJ2-7, the V gene TRBV5-5; 7 bases match TRBD2. The germline V gene encodes CDR1 SGHKS and CDR2 YYEKEE (reference sequence). Losses at the gene ends were 6 bases for V and 2 bases for J; bases not matched to a gene: 5. This CDR3 region has 13 residues. CDR3 nucleotides: TGTGCCAGCAACACGGGGGGAACCTACGAGCAGTACTTC. It encodes CASNTGGTYEQYF. Supplemented by reference TRBV5-5 and TRBJ2-7, the full variable domain reads DAGVTQSPTHLIKTRGQQVTLRCSPISGHKSVSWYQQVLGQGPQFIFQYYEKEERGRGNFPDRFSARQFPNYSSELNVNALLLGDSALYLCASNTGGTYEQYFGPGTRLTVT.

V gene TRBV11-2 combines with J gene TRBJ1-4, with a possible D match to TRBD1 (5 bases). The CDR3 loop spans 16 amino acids. The germline V gene encodes CDR1 SGHAT and CDR2 FQNNGV. Trimming removed 2 bases from V and 0 bases from J, with 10 bases in between. CDR3 DNA sequence: TGTGCCAGCAGCTTAACAGGAGTTGCAACTAATGAAAAACTGTTTTTT. Residues: CASSLTGVATNEKLFF. The complete variable domain, with remaining parts taken from reference TRBV11-2 and TRBJ1-4, reads EAGVAQSPRYKIIEKRQSVAFWCNPISGHATLYWYQQILGQGPKLLIQFQNNGVVDDSQLPKDRFSAERLKGVDSTLKIQPAKLEDSAVYLCASSLTGVATNEKLFFGSGTQLSVL.

The rearrangement uses TRBV5-1 and TRBJ2-3, with 7 positions matching TRBD2. V shed 0 bases and J 0 bases; nucleotides not matched to a gene: 10. There are 18 residues in the CDR3. CDR1 and CDR2 (germline): SGHRS, YFSETQ. The CDR3 sequence is CASSLEAGGVSSTDTQYF. DNA of the CDR3: TGCGCCAGCAGCTTGGAAGCTGGGGGGGTGTCTAGCACAGATACGCAGTATTTT. The full variable domain, rest sourced from reference TRBV5-1 and TRBJ2-3, is KAGVTQTPRYLIKTRGQQVTLSCSPISGHRSVSWYQQTPGQGLQFLFEYFSETQRNKGNFPGRFSGRQFSNSRSEMNVSTLELGDSALYLCASSLEAGGVSSTDTQYFGPGTRLTVL.

Only a few counts were recorded for this clone. The gene calls are TRBV7-6 and TRBJ1-3, with D hard to call. The CDR3 totals 16 residues. The germline gives CDR1 SGHVS, CDR2 FNYEAQ. Between the trimmed V and J ends, which lost 6 bases and 4 bases, there was a span of 19 bases. The CDR3 region has the DNA TGTGCCAGCAGTTATAACAGCTTTCGTGGGGGAAACACCATATATTTT. It specifies CASSYNSFRGGNTIYF.

The chain couples TRBV7-9 to TRBJ2-5, with D maybe TRBD1 (5 bases). The germline V gene has CDR1 SEHNR and CDR2 FQNEAQ (reference sequence). This CDR3 is 14 amino acids long. V shed 5 bases and J shed 2 bases, with 12 bases lying between them. The CDR3 spells CASSPIRVQETQYF. CDR3 DNA: TGTGCCAGCAGCCCGATCAGGGTTCAAGAGACCCAGTACTTC.

Comment on this clone: The junction departs from the called germline gene at one end, perhaps through a read error. The chain uses TRBV7-9 and TRBJ1-5; D is undetermined. Germline CDR1 SEHNR, CDR2 FQNEAQ (reference sequence). CDR3 length equals 15 residues. This chain's CDR3 is CASTLGDTSNQPQHF. DNA for the CDR3: TGTGCCAGCACCTTAGGAGACACAAGCAATCAGCCCCAGCATTTT.

The chain combines TRBV5-4 with TRBJ2-3; 7 nucleotides match TRBD2. The J segment lost 0 bases and the V segment lost 4 bases, leaving 8 bases of the junction unmatched. CDR1 is SGHNT, CDR2 YYREEE, per germline (reference sequence). This CDR3 comprises 16 residues. CDR3 nucleotides: TGTGCCAGCAGCAGTTCACTAGCGAAGAGCACAGATACGCAGTATTTT. This translates into CASSSSLAKSTDTQYF.

This chain joins TRBV27 and TRBJ1-1; TRBD1 aligns across 8 bases. Germline V gene sequence: CDR1 MNHEY, CDR2 SMNVEV (reference sequence). This CDR3 has 14 residues. The V segment lost 5 bases and the J segment 10 bases; nucleotides outside the gene matches: 12. CDR3 nucleotide sequence: TGTGCCAGCAGTGGACAGGGAATTGGGGAGAGAGCTTTCTTT. Its protein is CASSGQGIGERAFF.

The V gene is TRBV30, the J gene TRBJ1-3; D not certain. Trimming took 3 bases from V and 1 from J, leaving 7 bases between them. Germline CDR1 is GTSNPN and CDR2 is SVGIG (reference sequence). This CDR3 spans 13 amino acids. The CDR3 here is CAWRYISGNTIYF. CDR3 sequence (DNA): TGTGCCTGGAGATATATTTCTGGAAACACCATATATTTT.